These T cell receptor beta chains were read from a single sample in a study of technical replicates of blood from several donors. Sequencing used immunoSEQ multiplex PCR; TCRdb keeps in-frame clones, though not all of them. The sample consists of roughly 50,000 clones, around 93% of them appearing once. Input material: PBMCs. All receptors come from a human donor in good health. Some clones in this sample may be carry-over from other donors' samples. CDR3s include the opening cysteine and the closing phenylalanine or tryptophan. Fields, in order: J gene, D gene, V gene, clone size, CDR3 DNA, CDR3 protein. A D gene is named only where the DNA matches it firmly. Some rows have no size entry. The others give once, few or many, or a class for an expanded clone.

J: TRBJ2-4
D: .
V: TRBV7-2
size: .
DNA: TGTGCCAGCAGCCCTTTTGGGCACATTCAGTACTTC
CDR3: CASSPFGHIQYF

J: TRBJ1-3
D: .
V: TRBV2
size: .
DNA: TGTGCCAGCAGTACTTTTAGATGGGAGGCAGGGACCTCTGGAAACACCATATATTTT
CDR3: CASSTFRWEAGTSGNTIYF

J: TRBJ1-2
D: TRBD1
V: TRBV27
size: once
DNA: TGTGCCAGCAGTTTATCCCGGACAGGGCACTATGGCTACACCTTC
CDR3: CASSLSRTGHYGYTF

J: TRBJ2-7
D: TRBD1
V: TRBV7-2
size: .
DNA: TGTGCCAGCAGCGGTCGGACAGGGGACTACGAGCAGTACTTC
CDR3: CASSGRTGDYEQYF

J: TRBJ1-1
D: .
V: TRBV14
size: once
DNA: TGTGCCAGCAGCCCGAGAACGGGAGGGAACACTGAAGCTTTCTTT
CDR3: CASSPRTGGNTEAFF

J: TRBJ2-1
D: TRBD2
V: TRBV6-4
size: .
DNA: TGTGCCAGCAGTGATGGCCCAGCGGGGGGGAACAATGAGCAGTTCTTC
CDR3: CASSDGPAGGNNEQFF

J: TRBJ2-7
D: TRBD2
V: TRBV5-1
size: .
DNA: TGCGCCAGCAGCCCCACCGCGGGGGAGCGGGGGCTTAGGCAGTACTTC
CDR3: CASSPTAGERGLRQYF

J: TRBJ2-7
D: .
V: TRBV5-5
size: .
DNA: TGTGCCAGCAGCTTTGGACTCTCCTACGAGCAGTACTTC
CDR3: CASSFGLSYEQYF

J: TRBJ2-5
D: .
V: TRBV4-1
size: .
DNA: TGCGCCAGCAGTTGGGGCCGAGTAGCGGTGGATCAAGAGACCCAGTACTTC
CDR3: CASSWGRVAVDQETQYF

J: TRBJ2-7
D: TRBD2
V: TRBV7-8
size: .
DNA: TGTGCCAGCAGCTTAGAGGGGACTAGCGGATCCTACGAGCAGTACTTC
CDR3: CASSLEGTSGSYEQYF

J: TRBJ1-4
D: .
V: TRBV7-2
size: once
DNA: TGTGCCAGCAGCTTCTCTTCTGAGGGAAAACTGTTTTTT
CDR3: CASSFSSEGKLFF

J: TRBJ1-6
D: TRBD1
V: TRBV5-4
size: .
DNA: TGTGCCAGCAGCTTGACAGGGGGTGGGTCACCCCTCCACTTT
CDR3: CASSLTGGGSPLHF

J: TRBJ2-3
D: .
V: TRBV30
size: .
DNA: TGTGCCTGGAGTGTAGGGAGGTCAGATACGCAGTATTTT
CDR3: CAWSVGRSDTQYF

J: TRBJ2-7
D: .
V: TRBV29-1
size: few
DNA: TGCAGCGCCCATTGGACATCAGGGGAGCAGTACTTC
CDR3: CSAHWTSGEQYF

J: TRBJ1-2
D: TRBD1
V: TRBV4-3
size: .
DNA: TGCGCCAGCAGCCAAGGACAGGGGAATGGCTACACCTTC
CDR3: CASSQGQGNGYTF

J: TRBJ1-1
D: .
V: TRBV21-1
size: .
DNA: TGTGCCAGCCTCAGGACAGGGGGTTGCCTGAACACTGAAGCTTTCTTT
CDR3: CASLRTGGCLNTEAFF

J: TRBJ1-3
D: TRBD1
V: TRBV18
size: .
DNA: TGTGCCAGCTCACCGCGCGGACAGGGTAAAAACACCATATATTTT
CDR3: CASSPRGQGKNTIYF

J: TRBJ2-7
D: TRBD2
V: TRBV27
size: .
DNA: TGTGCCAGCAGTTGGACTAGCGGGAGTAGCTACGAGCAGTACTTC
CDR3: CASSWTSGSSYEQYF

J: TRBJ1-2
D: .
V: TRBV4-1
size: .
DNA: TGCGCCAGCAGCCAACGACGGGACTATGGCTACACCTTC
CDR3: CASSQRRDYGYTF

J: TRBJ2-5
D: TRBD1
V: TRBV2
size: .
DNA: TGTGCCAGCAGTCCCTTTGGACAGGGGATTCAGACCCAGTACTTC
CDR3: CASSPFGQGIQTQYF

J: TRBJ1-2
D: TRBD1
V: TRBV5-1
size: .
DNA: TGCGCCAGCAGCCGGGACAGGGGGACCTGGGGCTACACCTTC
CDR3: CASSRDRGTWGYTF

J: TRBJ2-2
D: TRBD1
V: TRBV30
size: .
DNA: TGTGCCTGGATTACCGGGACAGGGGGGACCGGGGAGCTGTTTTTT
CDR3: CAWITGTGGTGELFF

J: TRBJ1-2
D: TRBD1
V: TRBV7-8
size: .
DNA: TGTGCCAGCAGCTTAGGACCCGTTGGGACAGGGAACGTCTATGGCTACACCTTC
CDR3: CASSLGPVGTGNVYGYTF

J: TRBJ2-3
D: .
V: TRBV11-2
size: .
DNA: TGTGCCAGCAGCTTAAGGAGAGGCACAGATACGCAGTATTTT
CDR3: CASSLRRGTDTQYF

J: TRBJ2-2
D: TRBD2
V: TRBV29-1
size: .
DNA: TGCAGCGTTTATCGCGGGAGGGAGGCCGGGGAGCTGTTTTTT
CDR3: CSVYRGREAGELFF

J: TRBJ1-1
D: .
V: TRBV5-1
size: .
DNA: TGCGCCAGCAGCTTGTGGGCGGACATGAACACTGAAGCTTTCTTT
CDR3: CASSLWADMNTEAFF

J: TRBJ2-5
D: TRBD2
V: TRBV28
size: .
DNA: TGTGCCAGCAGTTTCACGAGACTAGCGGGGGGGGAGACCCAGTACTTC
CDR3: CASSFTRLAGGETQYF

J: TRBJ1-5
D: TRBD1
V: TRBV11-1
size: few
DNA: TGTGCCAGCAGCGCAGGGGGCTCCTACGAGCCCCAGCATTTT
CDR3: CASSAGGSYEPQHF

J: TRBJ2-2
D: TRBD2
V: TRBV4-3
size: .
DNA: TGCGCCAGCAGCCGTTTACTAGCGGGGGGCCACACCGGGGAGCTGTTTTTT
CDR3: CASSRLLAGGHTGELFF

J: TRBJ2-5
D: TRBD1
V: TRBV28
size: .
DNA: TGTGCCAGCAGCGGGACAGCACAAGAGACCCAGTACTTC
CDR3: CASSGTAQETQYF

J: TRBJ2-7
D: .
V: TRBV6-1
size: .
DNA: TGTGCCACCCAGGGCAACGGGTACGAGCAGTACTTC
CDR3: CATQGNGYEQYF

J: TRBJ2-1
D: TRBD2
V: TRBV11-1
size: .
DNA: TGTGCCAGCAGGCCGGAACAGACTAGCGGGAGCAATGAGCAGTTCTTC
CDR3: CASRPEQTSGSNEQFF

J: TRBJ2-3
D: TRBD1
V: TRBV11-1
size: .
DNA: TGTGCCAGCAGCCCATTCGGACAGGGCACAGATACGCAGTATTTT
CDR3: CASSPFGQGTDTQYF

J: TRBJ1-2
D: .
V: TRBV5-5
size: .
DNA: TGTGCCAGCAGCTCAGACAGTACTAACTATGGCTACACCTTC
CDR3: CASSSDSTNYGYTF

J: TRBJ2-3
D: TRBD2
V: TRBV7-3
size: .
DNA: TGTGCCAGCAGCCCTGGGGGGGTCACGAATACGCAGTATTTT
CDR3: CASSPGGVTNTQYF

J: TRBJ1-1
D: .
V: TRBV5-4
size: .
DNA: TGTGCCAGCAGCTTGAGACAGAACACTGAAGCTTTCTTT
CDR3: CASSLRQNTEAFF

J: TRBJ2-4
D: .
V: TRBV19
size: .
DNA: TGTGCCAGTACCTCGTCCCTGAACATTCAGTACTTC
CDR3: CASTSSLNIQYF

J: TRBJ1-5
D: .
V: TRBV5-1
size: .
DNA: TGCGCCAGCAGCGTTGAGGGCAATCAGCCCCAGCATTTT
CDR3: CASSVEGNQPQHF

J: TRBJ2-7
D: TRBD2
V: TRBV7-8
size: .
DNA: TGTGCCAGCAGCTCACGGGAGGCCCTCGAGCAGTACTTC
CDR3: CASSSREALEQYF

J: TRBJ1-4
D: .
V: TRBV28
size: .
DNA: TGTGCCAGTTGGGGAGGGGGAGGTGGTGAAAAACTGTTTTTT
CDR3: CASWGGGGGEKLFF

J: TRBJ2-7
D: .
V: TRBV6-1
size: .
DNA: TGTGCCAGCAGTGAATCGTCAGGTCCCTTCTACGAGCAGTACTTC
CDR3: CASSESSGPFYEQYF

J: TRBJ1-2
D: TRBD1
V: TRBV6-1
size: few
DNA: TGTGCCAGCAGTGTCGGACAGGGGAGGCATGGCTACACCTTC
CDR3: CASSVGQGRHGYTF

J: TRBJ2-3
D: TRBD2
V: TRBV18
size: .
DNA: TGTGCCAGCTCCGTCCAAGGGACGGGGGGGGATACGCAGTATTTT
CDR3: CASSVQGTGGDTQYF

J: TRBJ2-1
D: .
V: TRBV13
size: .
DNA: TGTGCCAGCGGAAGCGGCAACTACAATGAGCAGTTCTTC
CDR3: CASGSGNYNEQFF

J: TRBJ2-3
D: TRBD2
V: TRBV4-2
size: .
DNA: TGTGCCAGCAGCAAGAGGGGAGGGGAAGACACAGATACGCAGTATTTT
CDR3: CASSKRGGEDTDTQYF

J: TRBJ2-1
D: TRBD2
V: TRBV12-5
size: medium-sized
DNA: TGTGCTAGTGGCCTTCTCCGGGGGGACAATGAGCAGTTCTTC
CDR3: CASGLLRGDNEQFF

J: TRBJ2-1
D: TRBD2
V: TRBV10-3
size: once
DNA: TGTGCCATAAGGGTAGCGGGAGACAATGAGCAGTTCTTC
CDR3: CAIRVAGDNEQFF

J: TRBJ1-3
D: .
V: TRBV4-2
size: .
DNA: TGTGCCAGCAGCCAAGAAGGGATAGGAGGGCTCTCTGGAAACACCATATATTTT
CDR3: CASSQEGIGGLSGNTIYF

J: TRBJ2-5
D: .
V: TRBV5-1
size: .
DNA: TGCGCCAGCAGAGCTCAAGAGACCCAGTACTTC
CDR3: CASRAQETQYF

J: TRBJ2-1
D: TRBD2
V: TRBV4-3
size: .
DNA: TGCGCCAGCAGCCAAGACCCGGGACTAGCGAACTCCTACAATGAGCAGTTCTTC
CDR3: CASSQDPGLANSYNEQFF